This TCR beta chain was obtained from a study of T cell repertoires in cytomegalovirus infection. This clonotype came up many times. TCRdb itself ran the reads through MiXCR, one entry per CDR3 protein. The data hold some 250,000 distinct CDR3 sequences, with less than 9.5% observed a single time. The CDR3 runs to 11 residues. Trimming took off 5 bases at V and 8 bases at J, with 9 bases between the two ends. CDR1 and CDR2 (germline): SGHTA, FQGNSA. The chain carries TRBV7-2 and TRBJ1-2; D is unresolved. The material sequenced was PBMCs. The receptor was isolated from a human donor in good health (CMV status not recorded). Some clones in this sample may be carry-over from other donors' samples. The CDR3 here is CASSLYWGYTF. The CDR3, as DNA: TGTGCCAGCAGCCTCTATTGGGGCTACACCTTC. The whole variable domain, remainder taken from reference TRBV7-2 and TRBJ1-2, is GAGVSQSPSNKVTEKGKDVELRCDPISGHTALYWYRQSLGQGLEFLIYFQGNSAPDKSGLPSDRFSAERTGGSVSTLTIQRTQQEDSAVYLCASSLYWGYTFGSGTRLTVV.